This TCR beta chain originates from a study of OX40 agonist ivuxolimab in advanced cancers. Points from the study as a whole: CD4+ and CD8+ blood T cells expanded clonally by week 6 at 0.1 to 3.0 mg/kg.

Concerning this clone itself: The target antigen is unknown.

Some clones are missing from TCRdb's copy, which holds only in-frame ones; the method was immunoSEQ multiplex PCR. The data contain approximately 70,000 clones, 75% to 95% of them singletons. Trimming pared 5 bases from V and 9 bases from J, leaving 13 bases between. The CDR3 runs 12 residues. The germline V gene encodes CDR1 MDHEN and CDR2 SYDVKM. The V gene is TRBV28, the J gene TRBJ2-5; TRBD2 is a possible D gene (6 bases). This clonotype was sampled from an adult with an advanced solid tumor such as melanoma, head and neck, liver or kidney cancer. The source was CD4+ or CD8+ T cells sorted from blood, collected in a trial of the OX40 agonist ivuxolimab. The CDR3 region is CASSPPGGAQYF. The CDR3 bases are TGTGCCAGCAGTCCCCCCGGAGGGGCCCAGTACTTC.